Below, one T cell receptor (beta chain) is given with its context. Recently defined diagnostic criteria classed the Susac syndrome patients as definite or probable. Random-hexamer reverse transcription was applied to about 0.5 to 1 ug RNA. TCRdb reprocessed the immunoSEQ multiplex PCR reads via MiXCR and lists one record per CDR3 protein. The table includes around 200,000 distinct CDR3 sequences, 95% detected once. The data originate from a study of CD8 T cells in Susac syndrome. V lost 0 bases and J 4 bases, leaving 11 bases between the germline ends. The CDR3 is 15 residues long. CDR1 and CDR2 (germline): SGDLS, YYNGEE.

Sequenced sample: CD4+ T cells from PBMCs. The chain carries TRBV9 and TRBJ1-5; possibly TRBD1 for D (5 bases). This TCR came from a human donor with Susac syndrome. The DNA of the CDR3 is TGTGCCAGCAGCGTAGGTGCAGGGAGGAATCAGCCCCAGCATTTT. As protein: CASSVGAGRNQPQHF.